Here is one TCR beta chain with its context. The CDR3 has 17 residues. Per the germline V gene, CDR1 is MGHRA and CDR2 is YSYEKL. Unmatched junction bases numbered 10, after V lost 1 base and J lost 6 bases. It was with 60 Vbeta and 13 Jbeta primers that the PCR ran. Here immunoSEQ multiplex PCR was the method, and the copy in TCRdb shows in-frame clones only, minus some. The sample contains 210,000 or so clones, around 89% of which appear only once. The data were obtained in a study of cytomegalovirus exposure and HLA in healthy donors. This TCR came from a woman between 18 and 29 years old in good health and CMV-seronegative. Sequencing was carried out using PBMCs. The J gene is TRBJ1-5, the V gene TRBV4-1; 9 positions match TRBD1. DNA for the CDR3: TGCGCCAGCAGCCAAGTTATTGGACAGGGGCGAAGTCAGCCCCAGCATTTT. Residues: CASSQVIGQGRSQPQHF.